This T cell receptor (beta chain) was recorded in a study of blood T cells in healthy people across ages. V shed 5 bases, J shed 1 base, and the junction held 7 bases outside the gene matches. The length of the CDR3 is 16 residues. Germline loops: CDR1 SGHRS, CDR2 YFSETQ. Primed by a sample-barcoded 5' primer and a J-beta primer mix, a second PCR proceeded for about 6 to 12 cycles. A tag from a template-switch adaptor with 12 random nucleotides marked each cDNA molecule. A single record per CDR3 protein comes from TCRdb applying MiXCR to the 5' RACE reads. The sample has some 1.1 million distinct CDR3 sequences, more than 30% seen once.

The sequence was obtained from a young man in good health. The specimen was blood. The V gene is TRBV5-1, the J gene TRBJ2-1, with TRBD2 matching over 9 bases. The CDR3 DNA reads TGCGCCAGCAGTGCGAGCGGGGGGTTATCCTACAATGAGCAGTTCTTC. It translates to CASSASGGLSYNEQFF.